A single sample is the source of the 26 T cell receptor beta chains below, sequenced in a study of patients and donors after allogeneic stem cell transplantation. TCRdb reprocessed the RT-PCR reads with MiXCR, giving one entry per CDR3 protein. The table records approximately 150,000 distinct CDR3 sequences, approximately 28% of them present only once. The sample consisted of blood, either unsorted or a sorted T cell fraction (not recorded which). All receptors derive from a human donor who was either an allogeneic HSCT recipient or a stem cell or donor lymphocyte infusion donor (not recorded which). It is not recorded whose cells these are; they may come from a transplant donor.

Only a few counts were recorded for this clonotype. V is TRBV7-9 and J is TRBJ2-2, with 8 bases matching TRBD1. CDR3 length: 12 amino acids. The V gene's germline CDR1 is SEHNR and CDR2 FQNEAQ (reference sequence). After removal of 4 bases from V and 10 bases from J, the junction contained 2 bases not matched to a gene. The CDR3 DNA reads TGTGCCAGCAGCTCACAGGGGGAGGAGCTGTTTTTT. Translated: CASSSQGEELFF.

This clonotype was picked up many times. The chain has TRBV12-3 or TRBV12-4 and TRBJ1-1, with 9 bases identical to TRBD1. Trimming cost V 5 bases and J 4 bases; bases outside gene matches: 5. The CDR3 runs 14 residues. The CDR3 region is CASSPQGASTEAFF. In DNA form, the CDR3 reads TGTGCCAGCAGTCCACAGGGGGCTAGCACTGAAGCTTTCTTT.

The chain is built from TRBV5-5 and TRBJ2-3; 8 bases map to TRBD2. The CDR3 spans 17 residues. Germline V gene lookup returns CDR1 SGHKS and CDR2 YYEKEE (reference sequence). Trimming removed 4 bases from V and 3 bases from J; junction bases left unmatched: 13. The CDR3 DNA reads as TGTGCCAGCAGCCAAAGAGTGAGGGCGGGAGGTACAGATACGCAGTATTTT. Its translation is CASSQRVRAGGTDTQYF.

CDR3 DNA: TGTGCCAGCAGCCGCCAGCCCACAGATACGCAGTATTTT. It specifies CASSRQPTDTQYF. This rearrangement joins TRBV27 to TRBJ2-3; D gene uncertain. The CDR3 extends over 13 amino acids. The ends were cut back, 6 bases at V and 2 bases at J, with 9 bases in the middle. The V gene's germline CDR1 is MNHEY and CDR2 SMNVEV (reference sequence).

In its sample, this clonotype was seen a few times. V is TRBV28 and J is TRBJ1-3, with D possibly being TRBD1 (5 bases). Germline CDR1 is MDHEN and CDR2 is SYDVKM. CDR3 length: 13 residues. Deletions cut 3 bases from V and 4 bases from J, with 7 bases between. The CDR3 DNA sequence: TGTGCCAGCAGTTTTGGGGCAGGAAACACCATATATTTT. The encoded protein is CASSFGAGNTIYF.

This sequence joins TRBV11-2 and TRBJ2-6; 7 bases are shared with TRBD1. CDR3 length: 16 residues. Germline V CDR1 and CDR2: SGHAT, FQNNGV. Unmatched junction bases numbered 7, after V lost 8 bases and J lost 0 bases. The CDR3: CASVPGQSSGANVLTF. In DNA form, the CDR3 reads TGTGCCAGCGTACCGGGACAGAGCTCTGGGGCCAACGTCCTGACTTTC.

The CDR3 here is CSAKLSGSYNEQFF. In nucleotides, the CDR3 is TGCAGTGCCAAACTTAGCGGCTCCTACAATGAGCAGTTCTTC. This rearrangement joins TRBV20-1 to TRBJ2-1, with a weak D call TRBD2 (6 bases). Germline CDR1 and CDR2: DFQATT and SNEGSKA (reference sequence). Trimming took off 6 bases at V and 0 bases at J, with 12 bases between the two ends. This CDR3 comprises 14 residues.

This chain connects TRBV7-2 to TRBJ1-2, with 8 nucleotides matching TRBD1. The CDR3 loop spans 14 amino acids. Germline assignment: CDR1 SGHTA and CDR2 FQGNSA. The V segment lost 8 bases and the J segment 2 bases; nucleotides outside the gene matches: 7. The CDR3 loop is CASGPTGDNYGYTF. CDR3 sequence (DNA): TGTGCCAGCGGACCGACAGGGGACAACTATGGCTACACCTTC.

The chain employs TRBV4-3 and TRBJ2-4; D is undetermined. V dropped 1 base and J dropped 0 bases, with 16 bases sitting between them. CDR3 length: 18 amino acids. Germline V lookup: CDR1 LGHNA, CDR2 YSLEER. In DNA, the CDR3 is TGCGCCAGCAGCCAAGGGGTGGGCAGATCCTTAGCCAAAAACATTCAGTACTTC. Translation: CASSQGVGRSLAKNIQYF.

This clonotype was detected ten times or more. The chain joins TRBV12-3 or TRBV12-4 to TRBJ1-1; D unresolved. V gave up 7 bases and J gave up 0 bases, with 9 bases separating them. The CDR3 is 13 amino acids. The CDR3 loop is CASNPQLNTEAFF. CDR3 sequence (DNA): TGTGCCAGCAACCCACAGTTGAACACTGAAGCTTTCTTT.

This clonotype was observed a handful of times. The J gene is TRBJ2-3, the V gene TRBV29-1; 11 nucleotides align to TRBD2. J was trimmed by 2 bases and V by 0 bases; bases with no gene match: 7. The germline V gene encodes CDR1 SQVTM and CDR2 ANQGSEA. This CDR3 has 17 residues. CDR3 coding DNA: TGCAGCGTTGAAGATCAGGGACTAGCGGTTTTCACAGATACGCAGTATTTT. It is translated as CSVEDQGLAVFTDTQYF.

This clonotype has only a few counts. This chain uses TRBV12-3 or TRBV12-4 with TRBJ2-7; weak D call: TRBD1 (6 bases). CDR3 length: 14 amino acids. V was shortened by 7 bases and J by 1 base, with 14 bases between the two germline ends. The chain's CDR3 is CASNSRDRSYEQYF. The CDR3 DNA reads TGTGCCAGCAATAGTAGAGACAGGTCCTACGAGCAGTACTTC.

This clonotype was detected only a few times. This chain connects TRBV7-6 to TRBJ1-1; D is undetermined. Between the trimmed V and J ends, which lost 1 base and 3 bases, there was a span of 6 bases. Germline V gives CDR1 SGHVS, CDR2 FNYEAQ. The CDR3 sequence is 13 residues long. The CDR3 sequence: CASSLGMHTEAFF. The CDR3 bases are TGTGCCAGCAGCTTAGGGATGCACACTGAAGCTTTCTTT.

The chain couples TRBV18 to TRBJ1-6; D gene ambiguous. V lost 2 bases and J lost 0, with 11 bases in between. Germline V CDR1 and CDR2: KGHSH, LQKENI. The CDR3 is 17 amino acids. The chain's CDR3 is CASSPSVESSYNSPLHF. The CDR3 nucleotides read TGTGCCAGCTCACCATCAGTGGAGTCCTCCTATAATTCACCCCTCCACTTT.

This clonotype is labeled as medium-sized (0.01 to 0.1%). At one end, the junction sequence differs from germline, possibly due to a read error. The chain links TRBV7-7 to TRBJ2-3; 8 nucleotides match TRBD1. The CDR3 is 15 amino acids. Germline V gene lookup returns CDR1 SSHAT and CDR2 FNYEAQ (reference sequence). The CDR3 sequence is CASSSGTGFWDTQYF. The CDR3 DNA reads TGTGCTAGCAGCTCCGGGACAGGCTTTTGGGATACGCAGTATTTT.

The CDR3 DNA reads as TGCGCCAGCAGCAGCCGGCGGGACGGAAGCTCCTACGAGCAGTACTTC. It translates to CASSSRRDGSSYEQYF. The chain recombines TRBV4-1 with TRBJ2-7; TRBD2 is a possible D gene (6 bases). CDR3 length equals 16 residues. Trimming removed 5 bases at V and 0 bases at J, with 17 bases between. Germline values: CDR1 MGHRA, CDR2 YSYEKL.

This chain joins TRBV5-5 and TRBJ1-4, with D tentatively TRBD1 (5 bases). This CDR3 has 14 residues. Trimming removed 2 bases at V and 8 bases at J, with 13 bases between. Germline values: CDR1 SGHKS, CDR2 YYEKEE (reference sequence). CDR3 sequence (DNA): TGTGCCAGCAGCTTTCGCAGGGAACGGGAAAAACTGTTTTTT. Its translation: CASSFRREREKLFF. Using reference TRBV5-5 and TRBJ1-4 for the parts outside the CDR3, the full variable domain is DAGVTQSPTHLIKTRGQQVTLRCSPISGHKSVSWYQQVLGQGPQFIFQYYEKEERGRGNFPDRFSARQFPNYSSELNVNALLLGDSALYLCASSFRREREKLFFGSGTQLSVL.

The V gene is TRBV20-1, the J gene TRBJ2-7; D gene uncertain. The CDR3 is 12 amino acids. Trimming took off 0 bases at V and 5 bases at J, with 8 bases between the two ends. The germline CDR1 and CDR2 sequences are DFQATT and SNEGSKA (reference sequence). CDR3 nucleotides: TGCAGTGCTAGAGAGGTCGGGCACGAGCAGTACTTC. It codes for CSAREVGHEQYF.

The table lists this clonotype with a count of one. The germline gene is not matched at one end of the junction; a read error may be the cause. The chain recombines TRBV7-2 with TRBJ2-5; D ambiguous. CDR1 and CDR2 from the germline V gene are SGHTA and FQGNSA. This CDR3 region has 11 residues. The DNA of the CDR3 is TGTGCCAGCAGCTTAACTCGTGACCAGAACTTC. Protein sequence: CASSLTRDQNF.

V is TRBV18 and J is TRBJ2-3; TRBD2 matches at 9 bases. The junction had 3 bases not matched to a gene; V was cut back by 1 base and J by 1 base. Germline V CDR1 and CDR2: KGHSH, LQKENI. CDR3 size: 16 residues. The DNA of the CDR3 is TGTGCCAGCTCACCACTGACTAGCGGCGGCACAGATACGCAGTATTTT. Its translation is CASSPLTSGGTDTQYF.

This clonotype turned up a few times. The V gene is TRBV12-3 or TRBV12-4, the J gene TRBJ1-5, with D maybe TRBD1 (5 bases). Trimming shortened V by 2 bases and J by 4 bases, and 12 bases separated the two germline ends. CDR3 size: 15 residues. CDR3 sequence (DNA): TGTGCCAGCAGTTTATTCGCGGGGCCAAATCAGCCCCAGCATTTT. Translated: CASSLFAGPNQPQHF.

This clonotype has more than one count but fewer than ten. V usage is TRBV29-1 and J usage is TRBJ1-2; D might be TRBD1 (5 bases). V was cut by 4 bases and J by 6 bases, with 12 bases left in between. This CDR3 comprises 12 residues. Per the germline V gene, CDR1 is SQVTM and CDR2 is ANQGSEA. The CDR3 sequence: CSVVGPGDGYTF. CDR3 DNA: TGCAGCGTTGTGGGGCCCGGGGATGGCTACACCTTC.

The rearrangement links TRBV25-1 to TRBJ2-7; weak D call: TRBD2 (6 bases). V dropped 4 bases and J dropped 3 bases, with 7 bases sitting between them. Per the germline V gene, CDR1 is MGHDK and CDR2 is SYGVNS. The CDR3 sequence is 12 residues long. The CDR3 sequence: CASSGRGYEQYF. The DNA for the CDR3 is TGTGCCAGCAGTGGGCGGGGCTACGAGCAGTACTTC.

Only a few counts were recorded for this clonotype. CDR3 residues: CSVEGGMGEQYF. Written as DNA, the CDR3 is TGCAGCGTTGAAGGAGGGATGGGAGAGCAGTACTTC. This chain joins TRBV29-1 and TRBJ2-7; D may be TRBD2 (5 bases). This CDR3 is built from 12 residues. Looked up from germline, CDR1 is SQVTM and CDR2 is ANQGSEA. The V and J ends lost 1 base and 7 bases respectively, with 11 bases between them.

The chain joins TRBV28 to TRBJ2-1; D is unresolved. This CDR3 has 17 amino acids. CDR1 and CDR2 (germline): MDHEN, SYDVKM. The V end was cut by 7 bases, the J end by 2 bases, with 21 bases between. CDR3 nucleotides: TGTGCCAGCACCCCCCCGGGCTACAGAATGGCCTACAATGAGCAGTTCTTC. Its protein product is CASTPPGYRMAYNEQFF.

The chain carries TRBV20-1 and TRBJ1-2, with a tentative D call TRBD1 (5 bases). Germline CDR1 DFQATT, CDR2 SNEGSKA (reference sequence). CDR3 length: 14 amino acids. V lost 0 bases and J lost 2, with 10 bases in between. The CDR3 spells CSARDFRGNYGYTF. As DNA, the CDR3 is TGCAGTGCTAGAGATTTTAGGGGAAACTATGGCTACACCTTC.